This record covers a single T cell receptor beta chain. The data are from a study of blood T cell repertoires in COVID-19. Participants had their cohort set by participant-reported clinical history. Assay: immunoSEQ multiplex PCR; the TCRdb copy retains only in-frame clones and omits some. In the table there are under 250,000 clones, around 90% of which are singletons. CDR1 is DFQATT and CDR2 is SNEGSKA in the germline V gene (reference sequence). The CDR3 length is 10 residues. Deletions cut 6 bases from V and 8 bases from J, with 10 bases between. V gene TRBV20-1 combines with J gene TRBJ1-2; no firm D call. This receptor was identified in a man aged 30-40 years who had recovered from COVID-19. Sequenced input: PBMCs or T cells enriched from blood (not recorded which). CDR3 bases: TGCAGTGCCCGTGCCGAGGGCTACACCTTC. Its translation is CSARAEGYTF.